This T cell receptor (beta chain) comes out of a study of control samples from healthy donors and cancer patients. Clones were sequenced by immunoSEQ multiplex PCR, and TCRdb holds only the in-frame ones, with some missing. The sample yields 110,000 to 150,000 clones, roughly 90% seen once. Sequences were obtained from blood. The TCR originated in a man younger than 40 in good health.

The CDR3 loop is CASSDYTDTQYF. CDR3 nucleotide sequence: TGTGCCAGCAGTGATTATACAGATACGCAGTATTTT. J is TRBJ2-3 and V is TRBV27; D is unclear. V lost 5 bases and J lost 3, with 6 bases in between. The V gene's germline CDR1 is MNHEY and CDR2 SMNVEV (reference sequence). The CDR3 runs to 12 residues.